The 28 T cell receptor beta chains given below trace back to one sample, sequenced in a study of blood T cell repertoires in COVID-19. Method: immunoSEQ multiplex PCR; TCRdb's copy keeps in-frame clones and lacks some. The sample yields about 59,000 clones, over 70% seen once. Sample: peripheral blood. The receptor set was obtained from a man aged 60 to 75 with acute or convalescent COVID-19.

This rearrangement joins TRBV27 to TRBJ1-4; D gene unclear. Trimming stripped 3 bases from V and 5 bases from J, with 7 bases between. Germline CDR1 reads MNHEY; CDR2 reads SMNVEV (reference sequence). The CDR3 runs 13 residues. The CDR3 sequence: CASSFRRNEKLFF. Here the CDR3 DNA reads TGTGCCAGCAGTTTTCGGAGAAATGAAAAACTGTTTTTT. Complete variable domain (other parts from reference TRBV27 and TRBJ1-4): EAQVTQNPRYLITVTGKKLTVTCSQNMNHEYMSWYRQDPGLGLRQIYYSMNVEVTDKGDVPEGYKVSRKEKRNFPLILESPSPNQTSLYFCASSFRRNEKLFFGSGTQLSVL.

The chain employs TRBV9 and TRBJ2-2; 7 nucleotides line up with TRBD2. Per germline, CDR1 SGDLS and CDR2 YYNGEE. With 6 bases clipped from V and 7 bases from J, the junction kept 9 bases outside the gene matches. This CDR3 region has 14 residues. CDR3 loop: CASNPTSQGGELFF. CDR3 DNA: TGTGCCAGCAACCCGACTAGCCAAGGCGGGGAGCTGTTTTTT.

This chain connects TRBV24-1 to TRBJ1-5, with TRBD1 as a possible D gene (6 bases). Trimming left V 2 bases short and J 6 bases short, with 16 bases between. CDR3 length: 16 amino acids. Germline values: CDR1 KGHDR, CDR2 SFDVKD. This chain's CDR3 is CATSDSEYRAGQPQHF. CDR3 coding DNA: TGTGCCACCAGTGATTCCGAATACAGGGCTGGTCAGCCCCAGCATTTT.

The genes are TRBV2 and TRBJ2-1; 12 nucleotides align to TRBD2. There are 15 residues in the CDR3. Looked up from germline, CDR1 is SNHLY and CDR2 is FYNNEI. Trimming cost V 5 bases and J 5 bases; bases outside gene matches: 4. CDR3 protein: CASSLAGGRDNEQFF. CDR3 sequence (DNA): TGTGCCAGCAGTCTAGCGGGGGGGCGCGACAATGAGCAGTTCTTC.

The chain uses TRBV13 and TRBJ1-2; 7 bases map to TRBD1. CDR1 PRHDT and CDR2 FYEKMQ come from the germline V gene (reference sequence). The CDR3 is 14 amino acids. V was clipped by 4 bases and J by 2 bases; unmatched bases: 4. The CDR3 reads CASSSLDRNYGYTF. The CDR3 DNA is TGTGCCAGCAGCTCCTTGGACAGGAACTATGGCTACACCTTC.

This clone has more than one count but fewer than ten. The chain links TRBV7-8 to TRBJ2-3; 7 nucleotides line up with TRBD1. Per germline, CDR1 SGHVS and CDR2 FQNEAQ. With V trimmed by 1 base and J by 5 bases, 9 bases remained unmatched. There are 16 residues in the CDR3. As DNA, the CDR3 is TGTGCCAGCAGCTTAGAGGGGGCAAGTATGGAAGATACGCAGTATTTT. It is translated as CASSLEGASMEDTQYF.

This clone has just a few counts. J is TRBJ1-6 and V is TRBV27; D may be TRBD1 (5 bases). The CDR3 sequence is 15 residues long. V lost 1 base, J lost 10 bases, and 14 bases lay in between. Germline V gene sequence: CDR1 MNHEY, CDR2 SMNVEV (reference sequence). The CDR3 nucleotides are TGTGCCAGCAGTTTATTGCAGGGTACGGACTCACCCCTCCACTTT. This gives the protein CASSLLQGTDSPLHF.

This chain connects TRBV19 to TRBJ1-5; 9 nucleotides align to TRBD1. The CDR3 has 15 residues. J was trimmed by 6 bases and V by 6 bases; bases with no gene match: 9. CDR1 is LNHDA and CDR2 is SQIVND in the germline V gene (reference sequence). The CDR3 loop reads CASRPRTGVGQPQHF. In DNA, the CDR3 is TGTGCCAGTAGACCAAGGACAGGGGTTGGTCAGCCCCAGCATTTT. Together with reference TRBV19 and TRBJ1-5, the CDR3 gives the full variable domain: DGGITQSPKYLFRKEGQNVTLSCEQNLNHDAMYWYRQDPGQGLRLIYYSQIVNDFQKGDIAEGYSVSREKKESFPLTVTSAQKNPTAFYLCASRPRTGVGQPQHFGDGTRLSIL.

In nucleotides, the CDR3 is TGTGCCAGCAGTTCCACAGGGGTAGGAGAAAAACTGTTTTTT. Translation: CASSSTGVGEKLFF. V and J are TRBV28 and TRBJ1-4, with 7 bases that match TRBD1. This CDR3 comprises 14 residues. Per the germline V gene, CDR1 is MDHEN and CDR2 is SYDVKM. The trim removed 4 bases at V and 8 bases at J, leaving 7 bases unmatched. Supplemented by reference TRBV28 and TRBJ1-4, the full variable domain reads DVKVTQSSRYLVKRTGEKVFLECVQDMDHENMFWYRQDPGLGLRLIYFSYDVKMKEKGDIPEGYSVSREKKERFSLILESASTNQTSMYLCASSSTGVGEKLFFGSGTQLSVL.

The chain employs TRBV10-3 and TRBJ2-7; D is ambiguous. The V end lost 4 bases, the J end lost 6 bases, and 13 bases lay between the germline ends. The CDR3 totals 13 residues. The germline V gene encodes CDR1 ENHRY and CDR2 SYGVKD. CDR3 bases: TGTGCCATCAGTGGGTCGAGCACGGGCGAGCAGTACTTC. This translates into CAISGSSTGEQYF.

CDR3 in amino acids: CASSLAAGTAGYTF. For the CDR3, the DNA is TGTGCCAGCAGCTTGGCCGCCGGGACAGCTGGCTACACCTTC. V usage is TRBV5-5 and J usage is TRBJ1-2; 7 bases are a match to TRBD1. The germline V gene encodes CDR1 SGHKS and CDR2 YYEKEE (reference sequence). The CDR3 contains 14 residues. Losses at the gene ends were 0 bases for V and 7 bases for J; bases not matched to a gene: 6.

The V call is TRBV6-6, the J call TRBJ1-2; D is unclear. CDR1 MNHNY and CDR2 SVGAGI come from the germline V gene (reference sequence). The V and J ends lost 7 bases and 5 bases respectively, with 17 bases between them. This CDR3 contains 14 residues. In nucleotides, the CDR3 is TGTGCCAGCAATCAAGGAGGCAGTTTATATGGCTACACCTTC. Its translation: CASNQGGSLYGYTF.

Only a few counts were recorded for this clone. At the DNA level, this CDR3 is encoded by other sequences in the same sample as well. V is TRBV7-9 and J is TRBJ1-5; no reliable D call. Germline V CDR1 and CDR2: SEHNR, FQNEAQ (reference sequence). This CDR3 comprises 14 residues. Trimming removed 1 base from V and 2 bases from J, with 6 bases in between. CDR3 DNA sequence: TGTGCCAGCAGCTTAGGTACGGGCAATCAGCCCCAGCATTTT. It is translated as CASSLGTGNQPQHF.

This chain uses TRBV24-1 with TRBJ2-2; a weak D match, TRBD2 (6 bases). Germline CDR1 KGHDR, CDR2 SFDVKD. The CDR3 contains 15 residues. V lost 9 bases to trimming and J lost 2 bases, with 15 bases between them. The CDR3 DNA follows: TGTGCCACCTCCCGGCGGGGAGCCAACACCGGGGAGCTGTTTTTT. It codes for CATSRRGANTGELFF.

The chain carries TRBV28 and TRBJ1-5; possible D gene TRBD1, 5 bases. The V end was cut by 2 bases, the J end by 6 bases, with 11 bases between. CDR1 is MDHEN and CDR2 is SYDVKM in the germline V gene. The CDR3 is made up of 14 amino acids. The CDR3 sequence: CASSLGRGSQPQHF. CDR3 in DNA: TGTGCCAGCAGTTTAGGTAGGGGATCTCAGCCCCAGCATTTT.

This clone has just a few counts. The rearrangement uses TRBV11-2 and TRBJ1-4; tentative D call: TRBD1 (6 bases). V dropped 5 bases and J dropped 8 bases, with 21 bases sitting between them. CDR3 length: 16 amino acids. Per germline, CDR1 SGHAT and CDR2 FQNNGV. This chain's CDR3 is CASSPKGGAPLEKLFF. CDR3 coding DNA: TGTGCCAGCAGCCCGAAGGGGGGGGCGCCCCTAGAAAAACTGTTTTTT. Variable domain in full (rest from reference TRBV11-2 and TRBJ1-4): EAGVAQSPRYKIIEKRQSVAFWCNPISGHATLYWYQQILGQGPKLLIQFQNNGVVDDSQLPKDRFSAERLKGVDSTLKIQPAKLEDSAVYLCASSPKGGAPLEKLFFGSGTQLSVL.

J is TRBJ2-7 and V is TRBV5-4, with 13 bases lining up with TRBD2. The CDR3 has 15 amino acids. Germline V gene lookup returns CDR1 SGHNT and CDR2 YYREEE (reference sequence). V shed 3 bases and J 4 bases; nucleotides not matched to a gene: 4. DNA for the CDR3: TGTGCCAGCAGCTGGGGACTAGCGGGATCTTACGAGCAGTACTTC. Translated, it gives CASSWGLAGSYEQYF.

The chain carries TRBV6-6 and TRBJ1-2; a possible D gene is TRBD1 (5 bases). This CDR3 contains 15 residues. V lost 2 bases and J 4 bases, leaving 14 bases between the germline ends. Germline V lookup: CDR1 MNHNY, CDR2 SVGAGI (reference sequence). CDR3 loop: CASSYPGGFVYGYTF. The CDR3 nucleotides read TGTGCCAGCAGTTACCCCGGGGGGTTCGTCTATGGCTACACCTTC.

The rearrangement uses TRBV2 and TRBJ1-1; D is uncertain. V lost 3 bases, J lost 1 base, and 9 bases lay in between. The V gene's germline CDR1 is SNHLY and CDR2 FYNNEI. This CDR3 contains 14 residues. The CDR3 region is CASSEMAGNTEAFF. In nucleotides, the CDR3 is TGTGCCAGCAGTGAGATGGCTGGGAACACTGAAGCTTTCTTT.

CDR3 protein: CASRTYGVQQGYTF. The CDR3 coding sequence is TGTGCCAGCAGGACGTACGGGGTTCAACAAGGCTACACCTTC. This rearrangement joins TRBV6-5 to TRBJ1-2; D remains ambiguous. The CDR3 sequence is 14 residues long. V was clipped by 6 bases and J by 8 bases, with 19 bases between them. CDR1 and CDR2 from the germline V gene are MNHEY and SVGAGI.

V gene TRBV28 combines with J gene TRBJ1-1; D is undetermined. The CDR3 extends over 13 amino acids. CDR1 MDHEN and CDR2 SYDVKM come from the germline V gene. V was clipped by 5 bases and J by 0 bases, with 7 bases between them. The DNA of the CDR3 is TGTGCCAGCAGTCCCGCAGTGAACACTGAAGCTTTCTTT. Amino acids: CASSPAVNTEAFF.

The rearrangement joins TRBV10-1 to TRBJ1-5, with TRBD1 matching over 9 bases. Germline V gives CDR1 WNHNN, CDR2 SYGVQD (reference sequence). The length of the CDR3 is 16 residues. Trimming cost V 4 bases and J 5 bases; bases outside gene matches: 9. The CDR3: CASSGPLRDRDQPQHF. CDR3 nucleotide sequence: TGCGCCAGCAGTGGCCCGCTCCGGGACAGGGATCAGCCCCAGCATTTT.

V usage is TRBV18 and J usage is TRBJ1-1, with 7 bases that match TRBD1. This CDR3 comprises 16 residues. Trimming took 6 bases from V and 0 from J; bases not matched to a gene: 10. Germline V gene sequence: CDR1 KGHSH, CDR2 LQKENI. The CDR3 DNA sequence: TGTGCCAGCTCGCCTCGACAGGGACACATGAACACTGAAGCTTTCTTT. Translating it yields CASSPRQGHMNTEAFF.

The rearrangement links TRBV7-9 to TRBJ1-4, with D perhaps matching TRBD1 (5 bases). The germline V and J ends were trimmed by 1 base and 4 bases, with 10 bases remaining between them. In germline, CDR1 is SEHNR, CDR2 FQNEAQ (reference sequence). The CDR3 spans 15 residues. DNA for the CDR3: TGTGCCAGCAGCTTAGGGGTCAGGGATAATGAAAAACTGTTTTTT. Translating it yields CASSLGVRDNEKLFF.

V and J are TRBV19 and TRBJ2-5, with 7 bases matching TRBD1. Germline trimming cut 6 bases from V and 2 bases from J; bases unmatched to any gene: 12. Per germline, CDR1 LNHDA and CDR2 SQIVND (reference sequence). CDR3 length: 16 amino acids. The CDR3 sequence: CASSPTGSGRQETQYF. In nucleotides, the CDR3 is TGTGCCAGTAGCCCGACAGGGTCAGGCAGGCAAGAGACCCAGTACTTC.

This chain links TRBV15 with TRBJ1-4; 8 nucleotides align to TRBD1. V lost 8 bases to trimming and J lost 10 bases; unmatched junction nucleotides: 12. The CDR3 covers 14 residues. Germline V gives CDR1 LNHNV, CDR2 YYDKDF (reference sequence). The CDR3 sequence is CATQDRGGVVKLFF. CDR3 DNA: TGTGCCACCCAAGACAGGGGCGGTGTGGTAAAACTGTTTTTT.

This clone was seen once. This chain connects TRBV6-5 to TRBJ1-2; D remains unclear. Germline CDR1 is MNHEY and CDR2 is SVGAGI. The V end lost 0 bases, the J end lost 8 bases, and 10 bases lay between the germline ends. This CDR3 has 13 amino acids. The DNA for the CDR3 is TGTGCCAGCAGTTACTCCCGGGGAACCGGCTACACCTTC. This codes for CASSYSRGTGYTF.

The CDR3 DNA sequence: TGTGCCAGCAGTCTCGGTGGACAGGGGGTCCATGGCTACACCTTC. Its translation is CASSLGGQGVHGYTF. The chain links TRBV25-1 to TRBJ1-2; 10 bases align to TRBD1. This CDR3 comprises 15 residues. Trimming removed 5 bases from V and 6 bases from J; junction bases left unmatched: 9. Germline CDR1 MGHDK, CDR2 SYGVNS.